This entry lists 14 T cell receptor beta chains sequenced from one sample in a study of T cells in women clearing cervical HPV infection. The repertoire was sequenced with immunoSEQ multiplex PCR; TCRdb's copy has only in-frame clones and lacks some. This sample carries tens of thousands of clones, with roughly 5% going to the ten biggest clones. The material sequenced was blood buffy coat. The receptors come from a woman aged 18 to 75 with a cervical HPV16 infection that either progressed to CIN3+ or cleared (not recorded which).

This CDR3 is CASSSLPSGVGETQYF. CDR3 bases read: TGCGCCAGCAGCTCCCTCCCTAGCGGGGTGGGTGAGACC. V is TRBV5-1 and J is TRBJ2-5, with TRBD2 matching over 9 bases. The DNA ends 3 residues before the CDR3 does, and the rest of the CDR3 is filled in from the germline J gene. Germline V gene sequence: CDR1 SGHRS, CDR2 YFSETQ. The CDR3 loop spans 16 amino acids. Unmatched junction bases numbered 11, after V lost 3 bases and J lost 5 bases.

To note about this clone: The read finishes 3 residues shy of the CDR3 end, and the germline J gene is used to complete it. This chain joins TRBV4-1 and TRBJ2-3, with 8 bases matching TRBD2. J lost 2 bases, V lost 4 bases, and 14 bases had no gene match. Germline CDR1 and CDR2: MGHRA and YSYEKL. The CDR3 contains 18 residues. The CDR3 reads CASSPRSLAGFYTDTQYF. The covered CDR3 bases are TGCGCCAGCAGCCCAAGGTCATTAGCGGGGTTTTACACAGATACG.

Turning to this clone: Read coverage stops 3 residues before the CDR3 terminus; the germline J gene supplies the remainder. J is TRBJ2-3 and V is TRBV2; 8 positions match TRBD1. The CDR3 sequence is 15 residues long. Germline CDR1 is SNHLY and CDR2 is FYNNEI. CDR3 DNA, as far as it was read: TGTGCCAGCAGTGAAACAGGGGGAAGTAGGCAGCCG. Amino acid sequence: CASSETGGSRQP. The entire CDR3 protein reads CASSETGGSRQPQYF.

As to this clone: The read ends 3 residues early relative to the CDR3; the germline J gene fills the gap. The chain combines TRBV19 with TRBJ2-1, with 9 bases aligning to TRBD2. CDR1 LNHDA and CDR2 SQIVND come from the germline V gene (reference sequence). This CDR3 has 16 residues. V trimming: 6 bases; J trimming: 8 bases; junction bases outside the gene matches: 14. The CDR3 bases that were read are TGTGCCAGTAGCCAGGCAGGCGGGAGGGCCTGGGATGAG. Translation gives CASSQAGGRAWDE. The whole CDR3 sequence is CASSQAGGRAWDEQFF.

The CDR3 protein is CASSPVGGTNYGQYF. The covered CDR3 bases are TGTGCCAGCTCACCAGTTGGGGGGACTAACTATGGT. The gene calls are TRBV18 and TRBJ2-4; 7 bases match TRBD2. The read ends 3 residues before the CDR3 terminus; that terminus is restored from the germline J gene. The CDR3 totals 15 residues. Germline V gene data show CDR1 as KGHSH and CDR2 as LQKENI.

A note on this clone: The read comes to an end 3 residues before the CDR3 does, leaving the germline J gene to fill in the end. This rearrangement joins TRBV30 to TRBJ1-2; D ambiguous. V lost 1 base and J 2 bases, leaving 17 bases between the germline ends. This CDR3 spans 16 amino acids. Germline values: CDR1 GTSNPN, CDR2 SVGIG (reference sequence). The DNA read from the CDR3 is TGTGCCTGGAGTGGAGGGCCTGGAAGGCGCAACTATGGC. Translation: CAWSGGPGRRNYG. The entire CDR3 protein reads CAWSGGPGRRNYGYTF.

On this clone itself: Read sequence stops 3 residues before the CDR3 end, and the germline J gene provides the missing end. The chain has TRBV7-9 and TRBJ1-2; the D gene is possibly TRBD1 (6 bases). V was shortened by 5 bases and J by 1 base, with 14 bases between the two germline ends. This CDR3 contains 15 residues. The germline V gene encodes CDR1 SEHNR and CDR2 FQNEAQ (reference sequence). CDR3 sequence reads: CASSATGPLNYGYTF. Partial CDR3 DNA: TGTGCCAGCAGCGCTACAGGGCCCCTTAACTATGGC.

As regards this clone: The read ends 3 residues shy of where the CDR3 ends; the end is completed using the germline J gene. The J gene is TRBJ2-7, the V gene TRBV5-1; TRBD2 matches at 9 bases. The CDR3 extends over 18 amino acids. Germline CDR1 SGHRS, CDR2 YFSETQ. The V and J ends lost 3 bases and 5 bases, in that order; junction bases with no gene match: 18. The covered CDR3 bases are TGCGCCAGCAGCTCCCCGGGACTAGCTACCCCATTGCATAACGAG. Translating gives CASSSPGLATPLHNE. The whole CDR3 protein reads CASSSPGLATPLHNEQYF. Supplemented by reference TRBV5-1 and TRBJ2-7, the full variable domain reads KAGVTQTPRYLIKTRGQQVTLSCSPISGHRSVSWYQQTPGQGLQFLFEYFSETQRNKGNFPGRFSGRQFSNSRSEMNVSTLELGDSALYLCASSSPGLATPLHNEQYFGPGTRLTVT.

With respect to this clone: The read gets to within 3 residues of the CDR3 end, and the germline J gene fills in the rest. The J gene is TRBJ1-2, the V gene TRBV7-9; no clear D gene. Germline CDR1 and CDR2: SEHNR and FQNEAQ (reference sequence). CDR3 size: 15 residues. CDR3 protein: CASSPSSVLSYDYTF. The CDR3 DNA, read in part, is TGTGCCAGCAGCCCAAGCAGCGTTCTCTCCTACGAC.

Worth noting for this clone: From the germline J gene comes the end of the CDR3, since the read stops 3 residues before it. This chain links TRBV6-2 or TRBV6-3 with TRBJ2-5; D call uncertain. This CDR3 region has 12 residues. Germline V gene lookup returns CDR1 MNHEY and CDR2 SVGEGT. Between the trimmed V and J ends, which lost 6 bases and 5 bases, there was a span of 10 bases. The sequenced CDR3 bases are TGTGCCAGCAGCCAAGTAGGGGAGACC. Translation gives CASSQVGET. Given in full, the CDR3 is CASSQVGETQYF.

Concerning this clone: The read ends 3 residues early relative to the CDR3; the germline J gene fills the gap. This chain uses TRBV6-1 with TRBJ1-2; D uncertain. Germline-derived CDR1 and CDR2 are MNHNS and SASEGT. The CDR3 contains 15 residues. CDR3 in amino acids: CASSEAQSARSGYTF. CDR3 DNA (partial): TGTGCCAGCAGTGAAGCGCAGAGTGCCCGCTCCGGC.

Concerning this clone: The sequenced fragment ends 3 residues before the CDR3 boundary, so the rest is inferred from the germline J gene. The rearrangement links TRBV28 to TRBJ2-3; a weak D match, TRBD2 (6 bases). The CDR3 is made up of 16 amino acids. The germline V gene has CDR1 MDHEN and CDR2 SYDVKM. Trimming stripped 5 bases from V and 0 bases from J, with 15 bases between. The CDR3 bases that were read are TGTGCCAGCAGTCCGCTTGGGGGGTTTAGCACAGATACG. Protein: CASSPLGGFSTDT. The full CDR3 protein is CASSPLGGFSTDTQYF.

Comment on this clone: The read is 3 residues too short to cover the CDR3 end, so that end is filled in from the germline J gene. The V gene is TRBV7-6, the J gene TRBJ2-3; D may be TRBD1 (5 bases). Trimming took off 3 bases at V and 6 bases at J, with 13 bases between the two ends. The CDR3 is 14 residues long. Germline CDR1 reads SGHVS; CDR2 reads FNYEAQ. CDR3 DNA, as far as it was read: TGTGCCAGCAGCTTGCTAGTACAGGCGGATACG. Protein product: CASSLLVQADT. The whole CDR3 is CASSLLVQADTQYF.

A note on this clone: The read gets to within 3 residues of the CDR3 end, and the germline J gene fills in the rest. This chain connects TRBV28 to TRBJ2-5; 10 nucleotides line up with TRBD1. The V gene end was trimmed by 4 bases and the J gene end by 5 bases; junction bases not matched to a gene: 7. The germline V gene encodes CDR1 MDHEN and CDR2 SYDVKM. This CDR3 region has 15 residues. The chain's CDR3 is CASSSRQGATETQYF. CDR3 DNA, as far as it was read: TGTGCCAGCAGTTCCCGACAGGGGGCAACGGAGACC.